This T cell receptor (beta chain) was identified in a study of blood T cell repertoires in COVID-19 (dated by TCRdb to about 2020). Regarding the complete study: The collaborator samples originated in the United States, Italy and Spain and spanned the acute and convalescent phases of COVID-19. The repertoires were released in a freely available public database meant as a resource for research on the immune response to SARS-CoV-2. Where HLA class I and class II types were available, the types were taken from metadata supplied by the sample provider, not from assay-based typing. Deeply sampled blood TCRbeta repertoires from subjects exposed to, actively infected with, or recovered from COVID-19 were included in the dataset. Nearly every sample came with metadata listing a de-identified subject ID, COVID-19 status, age in years and sex. The prospective study material was composed of cDNA or gDNA derived from T cells, B-cell-depleted T cells, or PBMCs. Samples were obtained from the ongoing ImmuneRACE study (first 160 participants) and from approximately 1,200 subjects provided by 6 global collaborators. The paper as a whole reports these results and caveats: Clinical and demographic metadata were provided uncurated, with the amount varying by source and participant.

The collaborating institutions used their own protocols to collect whole blood in K2EDTA tubes. For TCRbeta analysis, collaborators shipped samples as frozen whole blood, isolated PBMCs, or DNA extracted from either of those sample types. As concerns this clone: Its specific antigen is unknown. Base quality data are lacking; no much larger clone is found one base away.

As encoded in the germline V gene, CDR1 is MDHEN while CDR2 is SYDVKM. Counted from cysteine to phenylalanine, this CDR3 has 15 amino acids. Of all the DNA, just the CDR3 is kept, 45 bases in frame from base 1. V is pruned by 3 bases and J by 4 bases, leaving 4 bases of the junction without a gene match. The immunoSEQ Assay, a bias-controlled multiplex PCR, was used to amplify TCRbeta CDR3 regions from genomic DNA. The study's own analysis went as follows. Nucleated cell counts per sample were estimated from amplification of reference gene primers within the assay. To quantify the absolute abundance of each unique TCRbeta CDR3 rearrangement, sequence reads were collapsed and filtered. Productive Simpson clonality was computed per sample as the square root of Simpson's diversity index over productive rearrangements. TCRdb took over this immuneACCESS table, retaining in-frame rearrangements with V and J assigned. Such tables are incomplete; in checked studies, under half of the missing clones stem from an unresolved V gene, and the remainder is unexplained. D and trimming come from the DNA, and the V and J calls and clone size come from that table. The sample table contains some 66,000 clones; only one count was recorded for 91% of them. Around 7% of the sample goes to the ten largest clones.

The receptor was derived from a human donor in a cohort sampled during active COVID-19. The chain is made from TRBV28 and TRBJ2-2; 8 central nucleotides agree with TRBD2. The sample taken for sequencing was peripheral blood. The CDR3 sequence is CASSLALAGTGELFF. In nucleotide form, the sequence is TGTGCCAGCAGTTTGGCCCTAGCGGGCACCGGGGAGCTGTTTTTT.